This T cell receptor beta chain was recovered during a study of CD4 and CD8 cells across lung adenocarcinoma regions. MiXCR, applied by TCRdb to the PCR reads, yields one record per CDR3 protein. The repertoire holds 5,200 or so distinct CDR3 sequences, with 55% to 70% as singletons. Germline CDR1 SGHAT, CDR2 FQDESV (reference sequence). The CDR3 spans 14 residues. V shed 1 base, J shed 15 bases, and the junction held 9 bases outside the gene matches. The patients had localized lung adenocarcinoma, a non-small cell subtype. This receptor was identified in a male donor with lung adenocarcinoma. The CD4 and CD8 labels of this study may be unreliable. The chain employs TRBV11-1 and TRBJ2-1; 10 bases map to TRBD2. Sequencing input: CD4+ T cells from the center of a lung tumor. The CDR3: CASSLEASGRFLFF. CDR3 coding DNA: TGTGCCAGCAGCTTAGAGGCTAGCGGGAGATTTCTGTTCTTC.